This T cell receptor (beta chain) is from a study of identical twins. J gave up 7 bases and V 4 bases, and 14 bases lay outside the gene matches. The CDR3 has 17 amino acids. The germline gives CDR1 SGHRS, CDR2 YFSETQ. Comments on this clonotype: Its antigen is not identified.

Via MiXCR, TCRdb re-called the 5' RACE reads, giving one row per CDR3 protein. This repertoire shows nearly 900,000 distinct CDR3 sequences, approximately 13% found once; its top ten account for about 1.5%. General observations from the study: Out-of-frame alpha sequences common to twins exhibited an excess of low generation probability. Invariant MAIT and iNKT cells could partly confound zero-insertion analyses.

These records were also assigned to another study, of yellow fever vaccine responses in identical twins. That publication notes: Reportedly, the response of twins' T cells to the vaccine seemed partly convergent, partly personalized.

This clonotype was obtained from a woman between 18 and 29 years old in good health. The sequencing sample was made of PBMCs. The rearrangement links TRBV5-1 to TRBJ2-2; 9 bases are a match to TRBD1. The CDR3 is CASSPRGQGSAGGELFF. The CDR3 DNA sequence: TGCGCCAGCAGCCCCCGCGGACAGGGGTCGGCTGGCGGGGAGCTGTTTTTT.